The 26 T cell receptor beta chains presented below share a single source sample, sequenced in a study of graft-versus-host responses after intestinal transplantation. Here immunoSEQ multiplex PCR was the method, and the copy in TCRdb shows in-frame clones only, minus some. In the table there are approximately 16,000 clones, around nine tenths of which are singletons. The sequences come from PBMCs, collected roughly 110 days after intestinal transplant. All receptors derive from a human patient who received an intestinal transplant, so some T cells may come from the graft donor.

The chain links TRBV28 to TRBJ1-1; 8 bases match TRBD1. Trimming took 2 bases from V and 7 from J; bases not matched to a gene: 6. The CDR3 totals 14 residues. Germline CDR1 MDHEN, CDR2 SYDVKM. The CDR3 region has the DNA TGTGCCAGCAGTTTAAGGACAGGGAGGTTTGAAGCTTTCTTT. This gives the protein CASSLRTGRFEAFF.

The V gene is TRBV6-8, the J gene TRBJ1-2, with D possibly TRBD1 on 6 matching bases. This CDR3 comprises 11 residues. Trimming cost V 10 bases and J 8 bases, with 14 bases left between them. Per germline, CDR1 MNHGY and CDR2 SAAAGT. CDR3 DNA sequence: TGTGCCACACAGGGAGTTGAGGGCTACACCTTC. This codes for CATQGVEGYTF.

This chain uses TRBV6-5 with TRBJ2-7, with a weak D call TRBD1 (6 bases). V was cut by 0 bases and J by 3 bases, with 6 bases left in between. CDR3 size: 13 residues. Germline V gene sequence: CDR1 MNHEY, CDR2 SVGAGI. CDR3 DNA: TGTGCCAGCAGTTACTCGACAGGCTACGAGCAGTACTTC. Translation: CASSYSTGYEQYF.

This chain links TRBV6-1 with TRBJ2-7; TRBD2 aligns across 13 bases. The germline gives CDR1 MNHNS, CDR2 SASEGT. V lost 10 bases to trimming and J lost 4 bases; unmatched junction nucleotides: 7. The length of the CDR3 is 14 residues. CDR3 in DNA: TGTGCCAATCCGGGACTAGCGGGAAGGTACGAGCAGTACTTC. It is translated as CANPGLAGRYEQYF.

The V and J genes are TRBV29-1 and TRBJ1-2, with a weak D call TRBD1 (5 bases). V lost 7 bases and J 7 bases, leaving 25 bases between the germline ends. Germline values: CDR1 SQVTM, CDR2 ANQGSEA. CDR3 length equals 15 residues. CDR3 residues: CSAPPEWGGRSGYTF. CDR3 DNA: TGCAGCGCACCCCCCGAGTGGGGGGGGAGATCTGGCTACACCTTC.

About this clone itself: The junction shows a germline mismatch at one end, possibly a read error. This chain uses TRBV7-7 with TRBJ2-3; D uncertain. The CDR3 length is 13 residues. Looked up from germline, CDR1 is SSHAT and CDR2 is FNYEAQ (reference sequence). In DNA, the CDR3 is TGTGCTAGCAGCTTAGGTCGCACAGATACGCAGTATTTT. Amino acid sequence: CASSLGRTDTQYF.

The chain has TRBV30 and TRBJ2-5; D is unresolved. Germline CDR1 is GTSNPN and CDR2 is SVGIG (reference sequence). The CDR3 length is 11 residues. Deletions cut 4 bases from V and 2 bases from J, with 5 bases between. In nucleotides, the CDR3 is TGTGCCTGGACGGAGCAAGAGACCCAGTACTTC. Its protein product is CAWTEQETQYF.

This chain joins TRBV18 and TRBJ1-1; D remains unclear. This CDR3 comprises 16 residues. The V end lost 1 base, the J end lost 1 base, and 13 bases lay between the germline ends. Germline assignment: CDR1 KGHSH and CDR2 LQKENI. The CDR3: CASSPRLEASNTEAFF. In DNA form, the CDR3 reads TGTGCCAGCTCACCACGCCTCGAGGCCTCGAACACTGAAGCTTTCTTT.

The rearrangement uses TRBV28 and TRBJ1-1; TRBD1 matches 11 bases. V lost 2 bases and J lost 1; bases outside the gene matches: 3. Germline V gene data show CDR1 as MDHEN and CDR2 as SYDVKM. The CDR3 covers 16 residues. This CDR3 is CASSLQGTGGNTEAFF. For the CDR3, the DNA is TGTGCCAGCAGTTTACAAGGGACAGGGGGGAACACTGAAGCTTTCTTT.

The chain is built from TRBV6-5 and TRBJ1-3, with a possible D match to TRBD1 (5 bases). Trimming stripped 0 bases from V and 6 bases from J, with 15 bases between. Germline V gene data show CDR1 as MNHEY and CDR2 as SVGAGI. The CDR3 length is 16 residues. This CDR3 reads CASSYSSSTVENTIYF. The CDR3 nucleotides read TGTGCCAGCAGTTACTCGAGTTCGACAGTCGAAAACACCATATATTTT.

The CDR3 nucleotides are TGTGCCAGCAGTCGTAGATCTACAGGGGGCACTGAAGCTTTCTTT. Translation: CASSRRSTGGTEAFF. The chain employs TRBV5-6 and TRBJ1-1, with TRBD1 identical over 8 bases. Germline V gives CDR1 SGHDT, CDR2 YYEEEE. This CDR3 is built from 15 residues. After removal of 5 bases from V and 4 bases from J, the junction contained 10 bases not matched to a gene.

This chain connects TRBV30 to TRBJ1-1; 7 positions match TRBD1. CDR3 length equals 12 residues. Germline CDR1 reads GTSNPN; CDR2 reads SVGIG (reference sequence). V trimming: 3 bases; J trimming: 4 bases; junction bases outside the gene matches: 2. The CDR3 DNA is TGTGCCTGGAGCCCAGGGGGCACTGAAGCTTTCTTT. Amino acids: CAWSPGGTEAFF.

As concerns this clone: One end of the junction fails to match germline, which may point to a read error. The chain recombines TRBV7-6 with TRBJ2-7; perhaps D is TRBD1 or TRBD2 (5 bases each). This CDR3 contains 14 residues. CDR1 is SGHVS and CDR2 is FNYEAQ in the germline V gene. The CDR3 reads CASSLGGPEYGQYF. As DNA, the CDR3 is TGTGCCAGCAGCTTAGGGGGACCAGAATACGGGCAGTACTTC.

This clone was detected once. The chain carries TRBV7-9 and TRBJ2-5; D is perhaps TRBD1 or TRBD2 (6 bases each). This CDR3 is 13 amino acids long. Germline loops: CDR1 SEHNR, CDR2 FQNEAQ (reference sequence). The ends were cut back, 11 bases at V and 4 bases at J, with 17 bases in the middle. CDR3 in amino acids: CAGKGGKGETQYF. The CDR3 DNA is TGTGCCGGCAAGGGGGGAAAGGGAGAGACCCAGTACTTC.

This clone was recorded only once. The CDR3 region has the DNA TGTGCCAGCAGTTTCCGGACCTACGAGCAGTACTTC. Translating gives CASSFRTYEQYF. The chain employs TRBV28 and TRBJ2-7; D is uncertain. V gave up 3 bases and J gave up 2 bases, with 5 bases separating them. Germline lookup yields CDR1 MDHEN and CDR2 SYDVKM. There are 12 residues in the CDR3.

The rearrangement joins TRBV10-3 to TRBJ2-7; either TRBD1 or TRBD2 may fit D (5 bases each). The ends were cut back, 3 bases at V and 3 bases at J, with 18 bases in the middle. CDR1 is ENHRY, CDR2 SYGVKD, per germline. The CDR3 loop spans 16 amino acids. CDR3 nucleotide sequence: TGTGCCATCAGTGAAGAACTAGGACATACTCTCTACGAGCAGTACTTC. Protein: CAISEELGHTLYEQYF.

This clone was observed once. The chain is built from TRBV5-1 and TRBJ1-5; 9 bases map to TRBD1. J lost 1 base, V lost 1 base, and 3 bases had no gene match. The CDR3 loop spans 16 amino acids. Germline V gives CDR1 SGHRS, CDR2 YFSETQ. CDR3: CASSLSQGASNQPQHF. The CDR3, as DNA: TGCGCCAGCAGCTTGTCACAGGGGGCGAGCAATCAGCCCCAGCATTTT.

The chain uses TRBV11-2 and TRBJ2-1, with a tentative D call TRBD2 (6 bases). Germline V CDR1 and CDR2: SGHAT, FQNNGV. This CDR3 spans 16 amino acids. Trimming removed 5 bases at V and 8 bases at J, with 22 bases between. The CDR3 DNA follows: TGTGCCAGCAGCCACAGAGGAGGGAGCGGTTGGTATGAGCAGTTCTTC. Amino acid sequence: CASSHRGGSGWYEQFF.

This clone was counted only a few times. The chain is built from TRBV10-3 and TRBJ2-1, with 9 bases aligning to TRBD2. The length of the CDR3 is 15 residues. V lost 2 bases and J lost 2; bases outside the gene matches: 1. Germline V gives CDR1 ENHRY, CDR2 SYGVKD. The CDR3 region has the DNA TGTGCCATCAGTGAGGTAGCGGGAGCCTACAATGAGCAGTTCTTC. Amino acids: CAISEVAGAYNEQFF.

The V and J genes are TRBV7-9 and TRBJ1-6; 11 bases agree with TRBD1. The CDR3 is 14 amino acids. From germline, CDR1 is SEHNR and CDR2 FQNEAQ (reference sequence). Losses at the gene ends were 10 bases for V and 4 bases for J; bases not matched to a gene: 3. CDR3 residues: CATGQGAYNSPLHF. The CDR3 DNA reads TGTGCCACAGGACAGGGGGCGTATAATTCACCCCTCCACTTT.

This clone was counted only a few times. The chain carries TRBV27 and TRBJ1-3; D uncertain. CDR3 length: 14 amino acids. V lost 5 bases to trimming and J lost 4 bases, with 12 bases between them. Looked up from germline, CDR1 is MNHEY and CDR2 is SMNVEV (reference sequence). As DNA, the CDR3 is TGTGCCAGCAGTATGGAAGCTCGCGGAAACACCATATATTTT. This codes for CASSMEARGNTIYF.

The J gene is TRBJ1-3, the V gene TRBV27; TRBD1 might be the D (5 bases). The V gene lost 2 bases and the J gene lost 8 bases, with 13 bases spanning the gap. CDR1 is MNHEY and CDR2 is SMNVEV in the germline V gene (reference sequence). The CDR3 consists of 14 residues. DNA of the CDR3: TGTGCCAGCAGTTTAGGGGGGATTGCGGACACCATATATTTT. Translating it yields CASSLGGIADTIYF.

This sequence joins TRBV6-4 and TRBJ2-1; maybe TRBD2 (6 bases). The V end lost 0 bases, the J end lost 7 bases, and 16 bases lay between the germline ends. CDR3 length: 16 residues. Germline CDR1 reads MRHNA; CDR2 reads SNTAGT. This CDR3 is CASSDSFAGYRNEQFF. CDR3 DNA sequence: TGTGCCAGCAGTGACTCCTTTGCGGGATATAGGAATGAGCAGTTCTTC.

The chain is built from TRBV28 and TRBJ2-7; the D is unclear. The CDR3 runs to 12 residues. Trimming took 8 bases from V and 0 from J, leaving 8 bases between them. Germline CDR1 reads MDHEN; CDR2 reads SYDVKM. CDR3 sequence (DNA): TGTGCCAGCTTACGGAGCTCCTACGAGCAGTACTTC. Translated: CASLRSSYEQYF.

This clone is a singleton in its sample. V is TRBV19 and J is TRBJ1-1; TRBD1 matches 7 bases. CDR3 length: 14 residues. Per the germline V gene, CDR1 is LNHDA and CDR2 is SQIVND (reference sequence). With 3 bases clipped from V and 2 bases from J, the junction kept 3 bases outside the gene matches. CDR3 region: CASSMAGGNTEAFF. CDR3 DNA: TGTGCCAGTAGTATGGCAGGGGGAAACACTGAAGCTTTCTTT.

The chain has TRBV7-8 and TRBJ2-3; 8 bases line up with TRBD2. Per germline, CDR1 SGHVS and CDR2 FQNEAQ. V lost 1 base, J lost 6 bases, and 6 bases stayed unmatched. The CDR3 spans 15 residues. CDR3 in amino acids: CASSLGLAGPDTQYF. The CDR3 DNA reads TGTGCCAGCAGCTTAGGGCTAGCGGGCCCCGATACGCAGTATTTT.